Below, one T cell receptor beta chain is given with its context. Assay: immunoSEQ multiplex PCR; the TCRdb copy retains only in-frame clones and omits some. The sample has about 64,000 clones; about 96% are singletons. CDR3 size: 15 residues. Germline CDR1 and CDR2: SGHVS and FQNEAQ. V was cut by 6 bases and J by 0 bases, with 12 bases left in between. This entry is derived from a study of T cell changes during pregnancy in multiple sclerosis. The chain couples TRBV7-8 to TRBJ2-1; the D is unclear. Sequenced here: CD8+ T cells from peripheral blood mononuclear cells, sampled after pregnancy. The clonotype comes from a female donor with multiple sclerosis, enrolled in a pregnancy study. CDR3 region: CASSPTVSSYNEQFF. DNA for the CDR3: TGTGCCAGCAGTCCTACCGTAAGCTCCTACAATGAGCAGTTCTTC.